These 8 T cell receptor beta chains originate from one sample sequenced in a study of blood T cell repertoires in COVID-19. Profiling relied on immunoSEQ multiplex PCR, and the TCRdb table lists in-frame clones only, not all of them. The table lists about 380,000 clones, about 90% of them singletons. The specimen was PBMCs or T cells enriched from blood (not recorded which). All receptors derive from a man aged 25 to 45 who had recovered from COVID-19.

The chain combines TRBV7-9 with TRBJ2-7; 7 bases match TRBD1. V gave up 3 bases and J gave up 6 bases; unmatched junction bases: 5. Germline CDR1 SEHNR, CDR2 FQNEAQ (reference sequence). This CDR3 is built from 13 residues. The DNA for the CDR3 is TGTGCCAGCAGCTTCCTACAGGGGACCGAGCAGTACTTC. Protein product: CASSFLQGTEQYF.

V and J are TRBV5-1 and TRBJ1-1; D is possibly TRBD1 (6 bases). V was cut by 5 bases and J by 4 bases, with 15 bases left in between. The CDR3 loop spans 14 amino acids. The germline CDR1 and CDR2 sequences are SGHRS and YFSETQ. CDR3 DNA: TGCGCCAGCAGTTACAGGGTGGTGAGCACTGAAGCTTTCTTT. This sequence encodes CASSYRVVSTEAFF.

CDR3 residues: CASSLGAVSYEQYF. CDR3 nucleotide sequence: TGCGCCAGCAGCTTGGGTGCGGTTTCCTACGAGCAGTACTTC. The rearrangement joins TRBV5-1 to TRBJ2-7; D ambiguous. CDR3 size: 14 residues. Trimming stripped 0 bases from V and 1 base from J, with 8 bases between. Germline V gene sequence: CDR1 SGHRS, CDR2 YFSETQ.

The CDR3 DNA is TGCAGCGTTGGGCCCCGCCAGAACACTGAAGCTTTCTTT. Translation: CSVGPRQNTEAFF. The chain carries TRBV29-1 and TRBJ1-1; D call uncertain. Germline loops: CDR1 SQVTM, CDR2 ANQGSEA. The CDR3 loop spans 13 amino acids. V lost 4 bases and J 1 base, leaving 10 bases between the germline ends.

The V gene is TRBV30, the J gene TRBJ2-3; D call uncertain. Looked up from germline, CDR1 is GTSNPN and CDR2 is SVGIG (reference sequence). The CDR3 sequence is 13 residues long. V gave up 4 bases and J gave up 9 bases, with 17 bases separating them. CDR3 sequence (DNA): TGTGCCTGGAACTCCGGATTGGCGGTCACGCAGTATTTT. Its translation: CAWNSGLAVTQYF.

The J gene is TRBJ2-7, the V gene TRBV27; possible D gene TRBD2, 5 bases. V gave up 2 bases and J gave up 2 bases, with 7 bases separating them. Per the germline V gene, CDR1 is MNHEY and CDR2 is SMNVEV (reference sequence). The CDR3 consists of 13 residues. CDR3 nucleotide sequence: TGTGCCAGCAGTTTAGACGGGACCTACGAGCAGTACTTC. Its protein is CASSLDGTYEQYF.

In regard to this clone: The sample has other DNA sequences that encode this CDR3 too. The chain links TRBV5-1 to TRBJ2-3; D is unresolved. CDR3 size: 14 residues. Germline V gene data show CDR1 as SGHRS and CDR2 as YFSETQ. The V gene lost 0 bases and the J gene lost 0 bases, with 5 bases spanning the gap. CDR3 nucleotides: TGCGCCAGCAGCTTGGGACATAGCACAGATACGCAGTATTTT. Residues: CASSLGHSTDTQYF.

The V gene is TRBV30, the J gene TRBJ2-1; 7 nucleotides match TRBD1. Germline-derived CDR1 and CDR2 are GTSNPN and SVGIG (reference sequence). Germline trimming cut 0 bases from V and 11 bases from J; bases unmatched to any gene: 10. The CDR3 sequence is 14 residues long. The DNA of the CDR3 is TGTGCCTGGAGTGTATCGGGACAGCTACCTAAGCAGTTCTTC. Its translation: CAWSVSGQLPKQFF.